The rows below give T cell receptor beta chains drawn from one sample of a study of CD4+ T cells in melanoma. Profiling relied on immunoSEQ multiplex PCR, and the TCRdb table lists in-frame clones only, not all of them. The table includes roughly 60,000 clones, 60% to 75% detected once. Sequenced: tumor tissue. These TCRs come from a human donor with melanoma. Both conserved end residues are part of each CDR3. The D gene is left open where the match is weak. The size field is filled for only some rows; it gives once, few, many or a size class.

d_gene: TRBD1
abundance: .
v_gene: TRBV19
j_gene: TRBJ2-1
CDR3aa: CASSTTGNTYNEQFF
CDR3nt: TGTGCCAGTAGTACGACAGGGAACACCTACAATGAGCAGTTCTTC

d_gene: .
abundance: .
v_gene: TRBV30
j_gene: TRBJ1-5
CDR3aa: CAWSVDTNQPQHF
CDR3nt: TGTGCCTGGAGTGTTGATACCAATCAGCCCCAGCATTTT

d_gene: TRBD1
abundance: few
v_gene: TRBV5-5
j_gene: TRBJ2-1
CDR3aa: CASSLGDSYNEQFF
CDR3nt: TGTGCCAGCAGCCTCGGGGACAGTTACAATGAGCAGTTCTTC

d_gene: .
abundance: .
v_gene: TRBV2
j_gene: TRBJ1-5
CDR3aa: CASSSAGAQPQHF
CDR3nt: TGTGCCAGCAGCTCGGCGGGGGCACAGCCCCAGCATTTT

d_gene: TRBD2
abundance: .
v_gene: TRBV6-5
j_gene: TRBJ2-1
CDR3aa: CASSYSQRGGHEQFF
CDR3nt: TGTGCCAGCAGTTACTCACAGCGGGGGGGCCATGAGCAGTTCTTC

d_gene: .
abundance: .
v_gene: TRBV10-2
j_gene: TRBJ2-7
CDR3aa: CASSESNRAPYEQYF
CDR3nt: TGCGCCAGCAGTGAGTCGAACAGGGCCCCCTACGAGCAGTACTTC

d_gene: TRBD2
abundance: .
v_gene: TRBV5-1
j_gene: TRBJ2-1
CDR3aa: CASSLAPWASGASSYNEQFF
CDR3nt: TGCGCCAGCAGCTTGGCCCCCTGGGCTAGCGGGGCCAGCTCCTACAATGAGCAGTTCTTC

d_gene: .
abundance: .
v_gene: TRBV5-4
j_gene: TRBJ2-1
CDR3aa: CASSLVTGRDEQFF
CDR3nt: TGTGCCAGCAGCTTGGTGACAGGGAGGGATGAGCAGTTCTTC

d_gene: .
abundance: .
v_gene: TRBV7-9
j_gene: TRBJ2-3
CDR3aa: CASSLDRLADTQYF
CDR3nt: TGTGCCAGCAGCTTAGACCGGCTAGCAGATACGCAGTATTTT

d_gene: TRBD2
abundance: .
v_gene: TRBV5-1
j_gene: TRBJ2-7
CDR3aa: CASSFTSGGASYEQYF
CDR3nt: TGCGCCAGCAGCTTTACTAGCGGGGGGGCCTCCTACGAGCAGTACTTC

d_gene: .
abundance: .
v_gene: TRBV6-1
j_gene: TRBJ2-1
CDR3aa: CASSEAEGGNEQFF
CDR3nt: TGTGCCAGCAGTGAAGCGGAAGGGGGCAATGAGCAGTTCTTC

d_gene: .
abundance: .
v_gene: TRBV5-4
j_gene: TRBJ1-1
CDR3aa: CASSYGSVNTEAFF
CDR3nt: TGTGCCAGCAGCTATGGGTCGGTGAACACTGAAGCTTTCTTT

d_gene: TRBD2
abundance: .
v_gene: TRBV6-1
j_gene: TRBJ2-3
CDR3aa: CASSSRLAGADTQYF
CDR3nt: TGTGCCAGCAGTTCACGACTAGCGGGAGCAGATACGCAGTATTTT

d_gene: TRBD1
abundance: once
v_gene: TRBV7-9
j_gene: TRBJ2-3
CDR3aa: CASSQGTGGTDTQYF
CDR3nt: TGTGCCAGCAGCCAAGGGACAGGGGGGACAGATACGCAGTATTTT